Listed here is a single TCR beta chain. At least ten counts were recorded for this clonotype. The antigen this receptor binds is unknown. The sample holds no much larger clone one base away, and base qualities are not on file. Counted from cysteine to phenylalanine, this CDR3 has 17 amino acids. Solely the CDR3 DNA is kept, with 51 bases framed from the first base. Taken from the germline V gene, the CDR1 and CDR2 loops are MGHRA and YSYEKL. The V end gives up 1 base and the J end 6 bases, leaving 7 bases in the junction not matched to a gene. This entry belongs to a study of neurological immune-mediated disorders (dated by TCRdb to between 2017 and 2020). For the wider study: Using UMI-based sequencing, the study compared peripheral blood TCR-beta repertoires from patients with HTLV-I-associated myelopathy (HAM/TSP), patients with multiple sclerosis, and healthy controls. The cohort was made up of approximately 65 subjects, consisting of 14 HAM/TSP patients, 34 multiple sclerosis patients and 20 healthy controls. Longitudinal samples, technical triplicates and paired sorted CD4+ and CD8+ T-cell subsets, alongside PBMC samples, were included among the 106 TCR-beta libraries. Longitudinal HAM/TSP and healthy donors had 3 time-points each (about 3-45 month intervals). The study at large found these results: No identical CDR3 amino acid sequences were shared among expanded clones across subjects, suggesting private TCR-beta repertoires in all groups. The highest TCR clonal expansion was observed in HAM/TSP patients, whereas the lowest was observed in MS patients, even when compared with healthy controls.

This specimen's time point label, interpreted: longitudinal time-point 3. For the unsorted PBMC libraries, 2 million PBMCs were stored in RNAlater at -80 degrees C until RNA extraction and were used to generate the libraries. Peripheral blood was subjected to Ficoll-Hypaque density gradient centrifugation to isolate PBMCs, which were then cryopreserved in liquid nitrogen. cDNA was synthesized by template-switch 5'RACE using a primer with a 10-nucleotide random unique molecular identifier that tagged each TCR transcript. Over 180 million TCR-beta sequences, covering 15-18 subjects, were produced in each sequencing run. The RNeasy kit was used to extract total RNA. The KAPA Real-time Library Amplification kit was used to amplify TCR-beta VDJ regions with primers targeting the TCR constant region and the 5'RACE anchor. A first PCR added sample indexes and Illumina adaptors, and a second PCR then raised library yield. After Ampure bead purification, the roughly 650 bp TCR product was size-selected on a 2% E-gel SizeSelection system. Before pooling, library quality was assessed on a Bioanalyzer, concentration was determined with Qubit, and library quantification was performed with the Kapa Library Quantification kit. An Illumina HiSeq 2500 sequenced the libraries paired-end 2 x 150 bp. To increase sequence diversity, 25-30% phiX was spiked into each library pool. Turning to the authors' computational methods: The quality-filtered reads were processed with the UMI-based MiGEC pipeline, whose error correction step removed more than 90% of the raw TCR sequences. VDJ genes were aligned to IMGT germline references, and each clonotype was defined by a unique CDR3 amino acid sequence together with V-J genes. Clonal expansion, Shannon diversity, and CDR3 relatedness (CalcPairwiseDistances, ClusterSamples) were evaluated with VDJtools, and phylogenetic trees were built with CLCbio workbench. A clone was classed as expanded if it had 8 or more unique UMIs, a cutoff based on coefficient-of-variation modelling across technical triplicates. The public reads were reprocessed in TCRdb via fastp at Q25 and MiXCR, keeping in-frame beta chains. One record per CDR3 amino acid sequence lists the most common genes and DNA. Clone size and V and J calls follow TCRdb, not the original study. The sample table contains around 97,000 distinct CDR3 sequences; only one count was recorded for 11% of them. 2.5% to 4% of the sample goes to the ten largest clones.

The specimen was PBMCs. This clonotype originated in a female donor with HTLV-1-associated myelopathy (HAM/TSP). The V and J genes are TRBV4-1 and TRBJ2-3; 13 middle bases align to TRBD2. The DNA sequence is given as TGCGCCAGCAGCCAAGTGACTAGCGGGGGGTGGGTGGATACGCAGTATTTT. It translates as CASSQVTSGGWVDTQYF.